This T cell receptor beta chain was sequenced during a study of OX40 agonist ivuxolimab in advanced cancers. Study at large: Eligibility rules accepted prior anti-PD-1, anti-PD-L1 or anti-CTLA-4 therapy, and around 40% had some. Overall study results and limits: People who partly responded at 0.1-3.0 mg/kg had some of the least clonal expansion seen.

Samples of blood were obtained at baseline, on cycle 4 day 1, and on cycle 7 day 1. Method: immunoSEQ multiplex PCR; TCRdb's copy keeps in-frame clones and lacks some. This table holds 70,000 to 90,000 clones, roughly 91% found once. Comment on this clone: Its antigen is not identified.

Germline V gives CDR1 SGHAT, CDR2 FQNNGV. V was trimmed by 1 base and J by 5 bases, leaving 4 bases between them. The CDR3 contains 12 residues. This receptor was obtained from an adult with an advanced solid tumor such as melanoma, head and neck, liver or kidney cancer. The chain recombines TRBV11-2 with TRBJ2-3; D not resolved. The specimen was CD4+ or CD8+ T cells sorted from blood, collected in a trial of the OX40 agonist ivuxolimab. CDR3 region: CASSLVGDTQYF. The CDR3 DNA follows: TGTGCCAGCAGCTTAGTGGGAGATACGCAGTATTTT.